What follows are 29 T cell receptor beta chains derived from one specimen sequenced in a study of T cells in women clearing cervical HPV infection. The protocol was immunoSEQ multiplex PCR, while the TCRdb copy is restricted to in-frame clones and leaves out a portion. The sample yields around 31,000 clones, of which the top ten take up about 4.3%. Sequenced input: blood buffy coat. The receptor set was obtained from a woman between 18 and 69 years old with a cervical HPV16 infection that either progressed to CIN3+ or cleared (not recorded which).

Comment on this clone: Coverage ceases 3 residues before the CDR3 finishes, and the germline J gene fills in the end. The chain employs TRBV5-1 and TRBJ1-5; 8 positions agree with TRBD1. Trimming cost V 5 bases and J 7 bases; bases outside gene matches: 5. Looked up from germline, CDR1 is SGHRS and CDR2 is YFSETQ. The CDR3 length is 13 residues. The sequenced CDR3 bases are TGCGCCAGCAGGCCGGACAGGGAACAGCCC. Translating gives CASRPDREQP. The full CDR3 protein is CASRPDREQPQHF.

In regard to this clone: Sequencing ends 3 residues short of the CDR3 end; the germline J gene provides the rest. This chain uses TRBV5-1 with TRBJ2-1; 11 nucleotides line up with TRBD2. Germline-derived CDR1 and CDR2 are SGHRS and YFSETQ. The CDR3 is made up of 16 amino acids. V shed 4 bases and J 8 bases; nucleotides not matched to a gene: 11. The covered CDR3 bases are TGCGCCAGCAGCCCAGATACTAGCGGGAGTAGGGATGAG. Residues: CASSPDTSGSRDE. The complete CDR3 protein is CASSPDTSGSRDEQFF.

Regarding this clone: The read is 3 residues too short to cover the CDR3 end, so that end is filled in from the germline J gene. The chain employs TRBV11-3 and TRBJ1-1, with D perhaps TRBD1 (6 bases). The CDR3 contains 13 residues. Trimming stripped 3 bases from V and 5 bases from J, with 10 bases between. Germline CDR1 is SGHNT and CDR2 is YENEEA. The CDR3 here is CASSFGRGTEAFF. The sequenced CDR3 bases are TGTGCCAGCAGCTTTGGCAGGGGTACTGAA.

Comments on this clone: The read stops 3 residues short of the end of the CDR3; the missing end is completed from the germline J gene. The chain employs TRBV19 and TRBJ1-3, with a possible D match to TRBD1 (5 bases). Germline lookup yields CDR1 LNHDA and CDR2 SQIVND (reference sequence). Trimming pared 7 bases from V and 1 base from J, leaving 14 bases between. The CDR3 runs 15 residues. The CDR3 sequence is CASTDPGGSGNTIYF. The sequenced CDR3 bases are TGTGCCAGTACCGATCCGGGGGGGTCTGGAAACACC. The complete variable domain, with remaining parts taken from reference TRBV19 and TRBJ1-3, reads DGGITQSPKYLFRKEGQNVTLSCEQNLNHDAMYWYRQDPGQGLRLIYYSQIVNDFQKGDIAEGYSVSREKKESFPLTVTSAQKNPTAFYLCASTDPGGSGNTIYFGEGSWLTVV.

With regard to this clone: Read data end 3 residues before the CDR3 end; the end is taken from the germline J gene. The V gene is TRBV5-4, the J gene TRBJ2-1, with TRBD1 matching over 7 bases. The CDR3 spans 13 residues. Germline CDR1 reads SGHNT; CDR2 reads YYREEE (reference sequence). The ends lost 4 bases at V and 8 bases at J; junction bases unmatched: 6. Partial CDR3 DNA: TGTGCCAGCAGCCAGAGACAGGGTTATGAG. This encodes CASSQRQGYE. The CDR3 in its entirety is CASSQRQGYEQFF.

As regards this clone: The read terminates 3 residues ahead of where the CDR3 ends, so the germline J gene completes it. The gene calls are TRBV20-1 and TRBJ2-1; 10 bases match TRBD2. The CDR3 sequence is 16 residues long. The trim removed 5 bases at V and 8 bases at J, leaving 15 bases unmatched. Germline-derived CDR1 and CDR2 are DFQATT and SNEGSKA (reference sequence). CDR3 loop: CSAPSRTSGPGDEQFF. Partial CDR3 DNA: TGCAGTGCTCCCTCCCGGACTAGCGGCCCCGGAGATGAG.

Points on this clone: The CDR3 end lies 3 residues beyond the end of the read and is filled in from the germline J gene. The chain links TRBV7-2 to TRBJ1-2; no reliable D call. V lost 1 base and J 3 bases, leaving 6 bases between the germline ends. The V gene's germline CDR1 is SGHTA and CDR2 FQGNSA. The CDR3 extends over 13 amino acids. CDR3 bases read: TGTGCCAGCAGCTTAGTTGAGGACTATGGC. Amino acid sequence: CASSLVEDYG. The full CDR3 sequence reads CASSLVEDYGYTF.

The CDR3 sequence: CSARPRGPTDTQYF. The sequenced CDR3 bases are TGCAGTGCCCGGCCGAGGGGGCCCACAGATACG. The rearrangement joins TRBV20-1 to TRBJ2-3; the match to TRBD1 covers 7 bases. The sequenced fragment ends 3 residues before the CDR3 boundary, so the rest is inferred from the germline J gene. The V gene's germline CDR1 is DFQATT and CDR2 SNEGSKA (reference sequence). CDR3 size: 14 residues. Losses at the gene ends were 6 bases for V and 2 bases for J; bases not matched to a gene: 8.

Notes on this clone: The CDR3 goes on 3 residues after the read ends, and that part is filled in from the germline J gene. This chain uses TRBV5-1 with TRBJ2-3; D may be TRBD2 (6 bases). This CDR3 is 15 amino acids long. CDR1 and CDR2 (germline): SGHRS, YFSETQ. The V and J ends lost 0 bases and 2 bases respectively, with 10 bases between them. The CDR3 DNA, read in part, is TGCGCCAGCAGCTTGGGGGGGGACTTCACAGATACG. It encodes CASSLGGDFTDT. In full, the CDR3 reads CASSLGGDFTDTQYF.

Details on this clone: The read ends 3 residues before the CDR3 terminus; that terminus is restored from the germline J gene. This chain connects TRBV6-1 to TRBJ1-1, with D unclear. Trimming stripped 4 bases from V and 0 bases from J, with 6 bases between. The CDR3 loop spans 13 amino acids. Per germline, CDR1 MNHNS and CDR2 SASEGT. The CDR3 sequence is CASSGAMNTEAFF. The CDR3 DNA, read in part, is TGTGCCAGCAGTGGGGCGATGAACACTGAA.

On this clone: From the germline J gene comes the end of the CDR3, since the read stops 3 residues before it. V gene TRBV11-2 combines with J gene TRBJ1-2, with 7 bases that match TRBD1. Unmatched junction bases numbered 9, after V lost 5 bases and J lost 6 bases. The germline CDR1 and CDR2 sequences are SGHAT and FQNNGV. This CDR3 has 14 amino acids. CDR3 residues: CASSSIKGANGYTF. The sequenced CDR3 bases are TGTGCCAGCAGCAGTATAAAGGGGGCAAATGGC.

With respect to this clone: The observed sequence ends 3 residues before the CDR3 terminus, with the missing tail filled in from the germline J gene. V is TRBV18 and J is TRBJ1-2; perhaps TRBD1 as D (6 bases). Per the germline V gene, CDR1 is KGHSH and CDR2 is LQKENI. The CDR3 is 15 amino acids. The CDR3 bases that were read are TGTGCCAGCTCACACCCCGACAGGTCCCTCGACGGC. It yields the protein CASSHPDRSLDG. The full-length CDR3 reads as CASSHPDRSLDGYTF.

About this clone: The read stops 3 residues short of the end of the CDR3; the missing end is completed from the germline J gene. The J gene is TRBJ2-3, the V gene TRBV7-9; TRBD2 agrees at 11 bases. Germline CDR1 is SEHNR and CDR2 is FQNEAQ (reference sequence). This CDR3 is built from 15 residues. The trim removed 2 bases at V and 6 bases at J, leaving 4 bases unmatched. The CDR3 region is CASSLLAGGADTQYF. The CDR3 DNA, read in part, is TGTGCCAGCAGCTTACTAGCGGGAGGAGCGGATACG.

To note about this clone: The CDR3 is cut off 3 residues early in the read; its end comes from the germline J gene. The chain links TRBV11-2 to TRBJ1-2, with D tentatively TRBD1 (5 bases). V was trimmed by 0 bases and J by 1 base, leaving 9 bases between them. The CDR3 covers 15 residues. Germline V gives CDR1 SGHAT, CDR2 FQNNGV. The CDR3 protein is CASSLDSGFNYGYTF. The sequenced CDR3 bases are TGTGCCAGCAGCTTAGACTCAGGGTTTAACTATGGC.

With respect to this clone: Sequencing ends 3 residues short of the CDR3 end; the germline J gene provides the rest. The chain combines TRBV5-1 with TRBJ2-1, with 10 positions matching TRBD2. V gave up 1 base and J gave up 8 bases; unmatched junction bases: 6. Germline V gives CDR1 SGHRS, CDR2 YFSETQ. The CDR3 sequence is 15 residues long. The CDR3 is CASSLMSSGSHEQFF. The sequenced part of the CDR3 DNA is TGCGCCAGCAGCTTGATGTCTAGCGGGAGCCATGAG.

Of note for this clone: The read ends 3 residues shy of where the CDR3 ends; the end is completed using the germline J gene. The V gene is TRBV7-2, the J gene TRBJ2-1; D not certain. Trimming removed 11 bases at V and 4 bases at J, with 15 bases between. CDR1 SGHTA and CDR2 FQGNSA come from the germline V gene. The CDR3 spans 13 residues. The CDR3 loop reads CASVGSTYNEQFF. The part of the CDR3 DNA that was read is TGTGCCTCAGTGGGCAGCACTTACAATGAG.

About this clone: The CDR3 goes on 3 residues after the read ends, and that part is filled in from the germline J gene. The chain is built from TRBV7-3 and TRBJ1-6; TRBD1 might be the D (5 bases). V lost 2 bases, J lost 8 bases, and 10 bases lay in between. The length of the CDR3 is 14 residues. CDR1 is SGHTA, CDR2 FQGTGA, per germline. Incomplete CDR3 DNA: TGTGCCAGCAGCTTAGAGGGGATAGATTCACCC. It translates to CASSLEGIDSP. The CDR3 as a whole reads CASSLEGIDSPLHF.

A word on this clone: The read ends 3 residues early relative to the CDR3; the germline J gene fills the gap. V usage is TRBV20-1 and J usage is TRBJ2-1; D might be TRBD2 (6 bases). There are 15 residues in the CDR3. CDR1 is DFQATT, CDR2 SNEGSKA, per germline (reference sequence). The V and J ends lost 3 bases and 3 bases respectively, with 15 bases between them. The sequenced CDR3 bases are TGCAGTGCTAGTGGTAGCGGCCTAATCTACAATGAG. Encoded protein: CSASGSGLIYNE. The CDR3, in full, reads CSASGSGLIYNEQFF.

As for this clone: The read ends 3 residues before the CDR3 terminus; that terminus is restored from the germline J gene. The V call is TRBV6-2 or TRBV6-3, the J call TRBJ1-2; the match to TRBD1 covers 7 bases. The CDR3 contains 13 residues. The J segment lost 7 bases and the V segment lost 5 bases, leaving 7 bases of the junction unmatched. Germline V CDR1 and CDR2: MNHEY, SVGEGT. CDR3 sequence reads: CASSDTGVPGYTF. The CDR3 bases that were read are TGTGCCAGCAGTGATACAGGGGTTCCTGGC.

Details on this clone: The read falls 3 residues short of the CDR3 end, and the missing part is taken from the germline J gene. V gene TRBV5-1 combines with J gene TRBJ1-4; a weak D match, TRBD1 (6 bases). The V end was cut by 3 bases, the J end by 4 bases, with 10 bases between. The CDR3 consists of 14 residues. The germline gives CDR1 SGHRS, CDR2 YFSETQ. CDR3 residues: CASSSTGNNEKLFF. The CDR3 bases that were read are TGCGCCAGCAGCTCGACAGGAAATAATGAAAAA.

This CDR3 is CASTGGQQETQYF. CDR3 DNA, as far as it was read: TGCGCCAGCACTGGCGGTCAACAAGAGACC. The gene calls are TRBV5-1 and TRBJ2-5; D is undetermined. The sequence runs out 3 residues before the end of the CDR3; the remainder is reconstructed from the germline J gene. The V gene lost 6 bases and the J gene lost 2 bases, with 11 bases spanning the gap. The CDR3 has 13 amino acids. Germline lookup yields CDR1 SGHRS and CDR2 YFSETQ.

On this clone itself: From the germline J gene comes the end of the CDR3, since the read stops 3 residues before it. This sequence joins TRBV28 and TRBJ1-2; D might be TRBD1 (6 bases). Trimming stripped 5 bases from V and 3 bases from J, with 22 bases between. The CDR3 sequence is 17 residues long. Looked up from germline, CDR1 is MDHEN and CDR2 is SYDVKM. CDR3 DNA, as far as it was read: TGTGCCAGCAGTGTACAGGGCAATCCGCTCCTCGACTATGGC. Its translation: CASSVQGNPLLDYG. The CDR3 reads in full as CASSVQGNPLLDYGYTF.

Details on this clone: The read terminates 3 residues ahead of where the CDR3 ends, so the germline J gene completes it. This chain uses TRBV14 with TRBJ2-3; 7 nucleotides agree with TRBD1. Per the germline V gene, CDR1 is SGHDN and CDR2 is FVKESK. Trimming at V came to 4 bases and at J to 2 bases, leaving 15 bases not matched to a gene. This CDR3 is 18 amino acids long. The CDR3 bases that were read are TGTGCCAGCAGCCGATCCACCATTCGGGACAGCCACACAGATACG. Protein product: CASSRSTIRDSHTDT. The whole CDR3 reads CASSRSTIRDSHTDTQYF.

On this clone itself: The CDR3 extends 3 residues past the end of the read, so its final part is completed from the germline J gene. The V gene is TRBV19, the J gene TRBJ2-7, with a possible D match to TRBD1 (6 bases). CDR3 length: 13 amino acids. The V and J ends lost 5 bases and 3 bases respectively, with 11 bases between them. CDR1 LNHDA and CDR2 SQIVND come from the germline V gene (reference sequence). The CDR3 is CASSPRTVYEQYF. The sequenced part of the CDR3 DNA is TGTGCCAGTAGTCCTAGGACAGTCTACGAG.

Concerning this clone itself: The CDR3 goes on 3 residues after the read ends, and that part is filled in from the germline J gene. V is TRBV5-1 and J is TRBJ1-5; possible D gene TRBD1, 5 bases. From germline, CDR1 is SGHRS and CDR2 YFSETQ. The CDR3 is 15 amino acids. Trimming removed 0 bases at V and 5 bases at J, with 12 bases between. Incomplete CDR3 DNA: TGCGCCAGCAGCTTGGTGCCGGGGGTCTATCAGCCC. This codes for CASSLVPGVYQP. The entire CDR3 protein reads CASSLVPGVYQPQHF.

CDR3 region: CASSEAEGRGYNSPLHF. CDR3 DNA (partial): TGTGCCAGCAGTGAAGCCGAAGGTCGGGGGTATAATTCACCC. The J gene is TRBJ1-6, the V gene TRBV6-1; D is perhaps TRBD1 (5 bases). The read falls 3 residues short of the CDR3 end, and the missing part is taken from the germline J gene. Trimming took off 0 bases at V and 4 bases at J, with 13 bases between the two ends. The length of the CDR3 is 17 residues. Germline-derived CDR1 and CDR2 are MNHNS and SASEGT.

A remark on this clone: The observed sequence ends 3 residues before the CDR3 terminus, with the missing tail filled in from the germline J gene. The rearrangement uses TRBV7-8 and TRBJ2-7, with 8 bases lining up with TRBD2. Germline-derived CDR1 and CDR2 are SGHVS and FQNEAQ. With V trimmed by 2 bases and J by 1 base, 4 bases remained unmatched. The length of the CDR3 is 15 residues. The covered CDR3 bases are TGTGCCAGCAGCTTACGGACTAGCCTATCCTACGAG. Amino acids: CASSLRTSLSYE. The full CDR3 is CASSLRTSLSYEQYF. The full variable domain, its missing parts supplied by reference TRBV7-8 and TRBJ2-7, is GAGVSQSPRYKVAKRGQDVALRCDPISGHVSLFWYQQALGQGPEFLTYFQNEAQLDKSGLPSDRFFAERPEGSVSTLKIQRTQQEDSAVYLCASSLRTSLSYEQYFGPGTRLTVT.

As regards this clone: The missing CDR3 end, 3 residues past where the read stops, is filled in from the germline J gene. The rearrangement uses TRBV6-2 or TRBV6-3 and TRBJ2-2; D not resolved. The CDR3 runs 14 residues. The V and J ends lost 0 bases and 5 bases respectively, with 7 bases between them. In germline, CDR1 is MNHEY, CDR2 SVGEGT. The CDR3 spells CASSYSKRTGELFF. CDR3 DNA (partial): TGTGCCAGCAGTTACTCGAAGAGGACCGGGGAG.

In the case of this clone: Read data end 3 residues before the CDR3 end; the end is taken from the germline J gene. The chain joins TRBV18 to TRBJ1-2; D may be TRBD1 (6 bases). CDR1 is KGHSH, CDR2 LQKENI, per germline. V shed 5 bases and J shed 2 bases, with 12 bases lying between them. The CDR3 sequence is 14 residues long. The CDR3 region is CASSTGQLNYGYTF. The part of the CDR3 DNA that was read is TGTGCCAGCTCAACAGGACAGCTAAACTATGGC.